This T cell receptor beta chain was captured by sequencing in a study of cytomegalovirus exposure and HLA in healthy donors. The CDR3 loop spans 15 amino acids. Germline CDR1 and CDR2: GTSNPN and SVGIG (reference sequence). The junction had 1 base not matched to a gene; V was cut back by 0 bases and J by 3 bases. Note on this clone: Its antigen is currently unknown.

The primer mix had 60 Vbeta and 13 Jbeta primers. The method was immunoSEQ multiplex PCR; TCRdb's version includes in-frame clones alone and lacks a portion of them. The data contain about 130,000 clones, approximately 64% of them singletons. Study-wide results and caveats: TRBV6-2, TRBV6-3 and some other V segments were excluded as indistinguishable. In a later analysis, HLA-associated TCR beta chains were more clonally expanded than equally common others.

The sequence derives from a woman between 35 and 50 years old in good health and CMV-seronegative. Sequencing was done on a sample of PBMCs. The V and J genes are TRBV30 and TRBJ2-1; 11 bases are a match to TRBD2. The CDR3 sequence is CAWSVGLAVYNEQFF. Written as DNA, the CDR3 is TGTGCCTGGAGTGTGGGACTAGCGGTCTACAATGAGCAGTTCTTC.